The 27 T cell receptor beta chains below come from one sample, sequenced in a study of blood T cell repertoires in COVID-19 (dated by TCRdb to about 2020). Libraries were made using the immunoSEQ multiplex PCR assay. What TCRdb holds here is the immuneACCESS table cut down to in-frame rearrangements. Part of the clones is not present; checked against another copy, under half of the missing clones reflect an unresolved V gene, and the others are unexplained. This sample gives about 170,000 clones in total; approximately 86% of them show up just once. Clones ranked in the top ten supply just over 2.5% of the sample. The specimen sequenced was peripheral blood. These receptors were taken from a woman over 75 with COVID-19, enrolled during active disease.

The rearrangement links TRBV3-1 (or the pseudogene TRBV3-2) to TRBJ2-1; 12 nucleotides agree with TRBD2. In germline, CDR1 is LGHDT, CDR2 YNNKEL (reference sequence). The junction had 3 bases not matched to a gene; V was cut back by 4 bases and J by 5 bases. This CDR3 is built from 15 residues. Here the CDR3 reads CASSPGLAGNNEQFF. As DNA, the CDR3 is TGTGCCAGCAGCCCTGGACTAGCGGGAAACAATGAGCAGTTCTTC.

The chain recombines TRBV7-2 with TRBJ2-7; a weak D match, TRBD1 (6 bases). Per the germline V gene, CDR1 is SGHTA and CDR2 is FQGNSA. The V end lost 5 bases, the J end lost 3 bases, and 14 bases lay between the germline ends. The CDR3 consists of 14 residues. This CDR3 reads CASSRQTGNYEQYF. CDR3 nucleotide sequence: TGTGCCAGCAGCCGCCAGACAGGAAACTACGAGCAGTACTTC.

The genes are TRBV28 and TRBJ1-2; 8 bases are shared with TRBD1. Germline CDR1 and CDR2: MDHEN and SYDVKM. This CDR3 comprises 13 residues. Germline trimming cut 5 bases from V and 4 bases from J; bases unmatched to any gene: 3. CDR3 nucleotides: TGTGCCAGCAGTCAACAGGGGGGCTATGGCTACACCTTC. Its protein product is CASSQQGGYGYTF.

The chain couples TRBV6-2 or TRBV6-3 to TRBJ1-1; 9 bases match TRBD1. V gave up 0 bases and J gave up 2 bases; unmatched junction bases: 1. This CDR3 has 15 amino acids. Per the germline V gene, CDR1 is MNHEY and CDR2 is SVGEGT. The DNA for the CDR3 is TGTGCCAGCAGTTACTCGGGACAGGGAAACACTGAAGCTTTCTTT. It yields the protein CASSYSGQGNTEAFF.

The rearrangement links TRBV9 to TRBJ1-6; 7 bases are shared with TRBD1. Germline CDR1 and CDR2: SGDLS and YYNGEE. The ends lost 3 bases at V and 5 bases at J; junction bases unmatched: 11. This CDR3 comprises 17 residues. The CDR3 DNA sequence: TGTGCCAGCAGCGCTCTCGGGACAGCACGCGATAATTCACCCCTCCACTTT. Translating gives CASSALGTARDNSPLHF.

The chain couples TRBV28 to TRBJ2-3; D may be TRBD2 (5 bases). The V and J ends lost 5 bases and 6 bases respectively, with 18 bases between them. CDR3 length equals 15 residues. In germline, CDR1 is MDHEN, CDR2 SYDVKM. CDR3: CASSLPGMAGDTQYF. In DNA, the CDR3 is TGTGCCAGCAGTCTCCCGGGGATGGCCGGGGATACGCAGTATTTT.

CDR3 nucleotides: TGTGCCAGCAGGATGGACACGCGGCTCCTCGGGGAGCTGTTTTTT. Protein: CASRMDTRLLGELFF. The rearrangement uses TRBV28 and TRBJ2-2, with D maybe TRBD1 (5 bases). The CDR3 is made up of 15 amino acids. The germline V and J ends were trimmed by 6 bases and 7 bases, with 18 bases remaining between them. Germline CDR1 MDHEN, CDR2 SYDVKM.

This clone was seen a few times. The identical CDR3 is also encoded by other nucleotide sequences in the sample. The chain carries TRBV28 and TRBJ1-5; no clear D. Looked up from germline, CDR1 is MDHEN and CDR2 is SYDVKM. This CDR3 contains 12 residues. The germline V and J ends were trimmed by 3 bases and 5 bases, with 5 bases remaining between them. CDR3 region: CASSLEDQPQHF. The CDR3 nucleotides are TGTGCCAGCAGTTTGGAGGATCAGCCCCAGCATTTT. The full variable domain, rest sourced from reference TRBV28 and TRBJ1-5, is DVKVTQSSRYLVKRTGEKVFLECVQDMDHENMFWYRQDPGLGLRLIYFSYDVKMKEKGDIPEGYSVSREKKERFSLILESASTNQTSMYLCASSLEDQPQHFGDGTRLSIL.

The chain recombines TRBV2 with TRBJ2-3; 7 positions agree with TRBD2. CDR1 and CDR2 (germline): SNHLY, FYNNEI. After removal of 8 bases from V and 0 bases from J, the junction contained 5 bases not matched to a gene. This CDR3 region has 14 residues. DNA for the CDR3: TGTGCCAGCTCATGGGGGGGGAGCACAGATACGCAGTATTTT. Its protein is CASSWGGSTDTQYF.

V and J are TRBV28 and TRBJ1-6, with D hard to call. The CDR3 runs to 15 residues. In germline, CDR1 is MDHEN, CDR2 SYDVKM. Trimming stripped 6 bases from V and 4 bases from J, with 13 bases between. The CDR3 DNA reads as TGTGCCAGCAGCCTGGGGAGAGTTTATAATTCACCCCTCCACTTT. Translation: CASSLGRVYNSPLHF.

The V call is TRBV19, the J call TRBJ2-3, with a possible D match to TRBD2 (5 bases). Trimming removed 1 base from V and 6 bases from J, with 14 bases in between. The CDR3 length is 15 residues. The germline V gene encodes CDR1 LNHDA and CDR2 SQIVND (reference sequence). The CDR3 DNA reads TGTGCCAGTAGTATAGGCTTCACTAGGTTCGATACGCAGTATTTT. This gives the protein CASSIGFTRFDTQYF.

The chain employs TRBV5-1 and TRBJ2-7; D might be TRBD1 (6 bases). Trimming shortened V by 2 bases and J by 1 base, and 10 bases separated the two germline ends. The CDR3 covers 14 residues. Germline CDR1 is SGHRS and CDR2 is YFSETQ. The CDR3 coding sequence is TGCGCCAGCAGCTTTGGGACACAATCCTACGAGCAGTACTTC. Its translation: CASSFGTQSYEQYF. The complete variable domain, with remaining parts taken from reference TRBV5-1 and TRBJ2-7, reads KAGVTQTPRYLIKTRGQQVTLSCSPISGHRSVSWYQQTPGQGLQFLFEYFSETQRNKGNFPGRFSGRQFSNSRSEMNVSTLELGDSALYLCASSFGTQSYEQYFGPGTRLTVT.

CDR3 sequence reads: CASSSLGVAGDTRAGELFF. CDR3 bases: TGTGCCAGCAGCTCCCTGGGGGTAGCGGGAGACACCAGGGCCGGGGAGCTGTTTTTT. This rearrangement joins TRBV5-4 to TRBJ2-2; 9 bases are shared with TRBD2. This CDR3 contains 19 residues. CDR1 SGHNT and CDR2 YYREEE come from the germline V gene (reference sequence). Trimming took 3 bases from V and 6 from J; bases not matched to a gene: 18.

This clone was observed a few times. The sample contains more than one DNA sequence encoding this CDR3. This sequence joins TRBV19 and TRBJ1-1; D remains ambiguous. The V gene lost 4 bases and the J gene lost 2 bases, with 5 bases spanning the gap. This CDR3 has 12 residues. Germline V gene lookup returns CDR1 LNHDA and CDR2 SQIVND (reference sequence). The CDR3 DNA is TGTGCCAGTAGTACCCTTAACACTGAAGCTTTCTTT. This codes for CASSTLNTEAFF.

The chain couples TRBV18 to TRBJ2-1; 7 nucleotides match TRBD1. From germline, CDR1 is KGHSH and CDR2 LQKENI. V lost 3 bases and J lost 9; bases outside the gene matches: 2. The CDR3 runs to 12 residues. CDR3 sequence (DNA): TGTGCCAGCTCACCGGGACAGCCTGAGCAGTTCTTC. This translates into CASSPGQPEQFF. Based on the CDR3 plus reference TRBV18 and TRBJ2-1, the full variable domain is NAGVMQNPRHLVRRRGQEARLRCSPMKGHSHVYWYRQLPEEGLKFMVYLQKENIIDESGMPKERFSAEFPKEGPSILRIQQVVRGDSAAYFCASSPGQPEQFFGPGTRLTVL.

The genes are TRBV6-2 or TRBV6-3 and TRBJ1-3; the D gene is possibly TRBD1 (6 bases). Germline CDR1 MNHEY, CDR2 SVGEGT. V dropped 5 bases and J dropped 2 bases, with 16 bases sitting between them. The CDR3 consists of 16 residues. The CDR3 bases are TGTGCCAGCAGTCCACTGGGGGCTCTGCCTGGAAACACCATATATTTT. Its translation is CASSPLGALPGNTIYF.

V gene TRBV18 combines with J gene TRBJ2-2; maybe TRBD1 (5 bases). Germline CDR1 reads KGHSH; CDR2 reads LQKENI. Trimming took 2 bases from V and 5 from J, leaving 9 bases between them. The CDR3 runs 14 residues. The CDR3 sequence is CASSPGATTGELFF. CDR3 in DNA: TGTGCCAGCTCACCAGGGGCGACTACCGGGGAGCTGTTTTTT.

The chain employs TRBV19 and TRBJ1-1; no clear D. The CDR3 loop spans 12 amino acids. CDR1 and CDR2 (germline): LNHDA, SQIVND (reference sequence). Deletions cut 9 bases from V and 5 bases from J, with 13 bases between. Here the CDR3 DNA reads TGTGCCAGCACCATGGGAGGGACTGAAGCTTTCTTT. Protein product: CASTMGGTEAFF.

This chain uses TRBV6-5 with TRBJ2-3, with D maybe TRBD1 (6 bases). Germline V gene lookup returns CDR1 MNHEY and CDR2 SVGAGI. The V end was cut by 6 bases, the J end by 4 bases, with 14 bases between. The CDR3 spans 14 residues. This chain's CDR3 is CASSSTGSADTQYF. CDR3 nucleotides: TGTGCCAGCAGCTCTACAGGGTCTGCAGATACGCAGTATTTT.

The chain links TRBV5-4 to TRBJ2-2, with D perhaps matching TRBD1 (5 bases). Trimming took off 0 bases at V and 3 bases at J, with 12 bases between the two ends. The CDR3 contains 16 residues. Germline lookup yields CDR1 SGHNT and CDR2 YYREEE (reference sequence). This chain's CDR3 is CASSLDSDTYTGELFF. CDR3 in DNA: TGTGCCAGCAGCTTGGACTCGGACACTTACACCGGGGAGCTGTTTTTT.

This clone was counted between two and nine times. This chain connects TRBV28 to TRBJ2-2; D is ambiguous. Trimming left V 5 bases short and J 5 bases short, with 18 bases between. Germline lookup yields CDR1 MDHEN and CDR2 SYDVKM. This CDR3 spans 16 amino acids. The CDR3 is CASSPTGRKLTGELFF. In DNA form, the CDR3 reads TGTGCCAGCAGTCCCACCGGTCGGAAACTAACCGGGGAGCTGTTTTTT.

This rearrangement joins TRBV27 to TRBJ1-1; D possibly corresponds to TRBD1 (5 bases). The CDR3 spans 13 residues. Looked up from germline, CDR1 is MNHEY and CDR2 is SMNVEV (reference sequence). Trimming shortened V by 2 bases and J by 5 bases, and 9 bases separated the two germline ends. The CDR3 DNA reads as TGTGCCAGCAGTTTACAGGGTTGGACTGAAGCTTTCTTT. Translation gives CASSLQGWTEAFF.

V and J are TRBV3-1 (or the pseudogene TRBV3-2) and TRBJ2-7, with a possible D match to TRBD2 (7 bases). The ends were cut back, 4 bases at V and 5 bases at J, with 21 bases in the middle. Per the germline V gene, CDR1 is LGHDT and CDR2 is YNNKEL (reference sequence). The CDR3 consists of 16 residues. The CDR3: CASSPNKGGLPDEQYF. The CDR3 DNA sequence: TGTGCCAGCAGCCCAAACAAGGGGGGGCTCCCTGACGAGCAGTACTTC.

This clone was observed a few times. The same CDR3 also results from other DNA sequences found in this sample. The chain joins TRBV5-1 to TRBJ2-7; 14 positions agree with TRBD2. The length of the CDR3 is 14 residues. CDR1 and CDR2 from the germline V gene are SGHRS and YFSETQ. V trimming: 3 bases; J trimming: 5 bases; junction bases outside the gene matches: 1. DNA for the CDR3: TGCGCCAGCAGCTCGGGACTAGCGGGAGACGAGCAGTACTTC. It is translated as CASSSGLAGDEQYF.

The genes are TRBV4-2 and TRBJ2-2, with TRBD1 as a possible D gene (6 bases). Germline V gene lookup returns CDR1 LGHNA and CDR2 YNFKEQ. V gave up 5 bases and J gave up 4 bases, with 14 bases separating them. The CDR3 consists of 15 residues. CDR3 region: CASSTNTGITGELFF. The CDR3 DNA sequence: TGTGCCAGCAGCACTAATACAGGGATCACCGGGGAGCTGTTTTTT.

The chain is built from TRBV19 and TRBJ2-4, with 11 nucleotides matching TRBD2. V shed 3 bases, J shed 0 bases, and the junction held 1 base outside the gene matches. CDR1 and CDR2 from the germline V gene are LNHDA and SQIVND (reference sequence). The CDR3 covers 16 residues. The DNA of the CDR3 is TGTGCCAGTAGTATGCTAGCGGGGGGAGCCAAAAACATTCAGTACTTC. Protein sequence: CASSMLAGGAKNIQYF.

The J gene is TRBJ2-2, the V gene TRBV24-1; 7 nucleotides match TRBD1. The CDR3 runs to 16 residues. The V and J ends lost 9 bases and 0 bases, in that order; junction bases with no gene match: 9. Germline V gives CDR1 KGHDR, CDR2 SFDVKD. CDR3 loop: CATRLLGQPNTGELFF. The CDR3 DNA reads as TGTGCCACCCGCTTATTGGGACAGCCGAACACCGGGGAGCTGTTTTTT.